Listed here are 15 T cell receptor beta chains from one sample, sequenced in a study of Graves' ophthalmopathy and Graves' hyperthyroidism. Amplification of the TCR beta CDR3 regions used RNA transcripts (as template). First-round RT-PCR with HTBI primers preceded a second-round multiplex PCR. TCRdb passed the multiplex PCR reads through MiXCR, listing each CDR3 protein once. This table holds over a million distinct CDR3 sequences, less than 45% found once. Sequencing was performed on peripheral blood or thyroid tissue (not recorded which). These TCRs come from an adult man with Graves' hyperthyroidism.

The CDR3: CASSSLVGTSYEQYF. In DNA form, the CDR3 reads TGTGCCAGCAGCTCCCTGGTAGGGACTTCCTACGAGCAGTACTTC. The rearrangement uses TRBV5-4 and TRBJ2-7; D may be TRBD2 (6 bases). CDR1 and CDR2 from the germline V gene are SGHNT and YYREEE (reference sequence). The CDR3 is 15 residues long. V lost 3 bases to trimming and J lost 1 base, with 14 bases between them.

This clonotype was observed many times. CDR3 protein: CASSVRYSNQPQHF. As DNA, the CDR3 is TGTGCCAGCAGCGTGAGATATAGCAATCAGCCCCAGCATTTT. The chain has TRBV7-2 and TRBJ1-5; D gene ambiguous. Trimming stripped 5 bases from V and 0 bases from J, with 8 bases between. The germline V gene encodes CDR1 SGHTA and CDR2 FQGNSA. The CDR3 has 14 amino acids.

About this clonotype itself: This may be a read error: a much more frequent sequence differs by one nucleotide. This chain links TRBV20-1 with TRBJ2-5, with D unresolved. The CDR3 loop spans 15 amino acids. Between the trimmed V and J ends, which lost 0 bases and 1 base, there was a span of 12 bases. The germline V gene encodes CDR1 DFQATT and CDR2 SNEGSKA (reference sequence). The CDR3 nucleotides read TGCAGTGCTAGAGAGGCGCAGCTACTCCAAGAGACCCAGTACTTC. Encoded protein: CSAREAQLLQETQYF.

This clonotype was recorded only once. DNA for the CDR3: TGTGCCACCAGCAGAGTCCGGGCGCGGGGCCTAGCGGGAGTACAAGAGACCCAGTACTTC. Translating it yields CATSRVRARGLAGVQETQYF. The chain joins TRBV15 to TRBJ2-5; TRBD2 matches 10 bases. In germline, CDR1 is LNHNV, CDR2 YYDKDF (reference sequence). CDR3 length: 20 residues. J was trimmed by 2 bases and V by 1 base; bases with no gene match: 16.

This clonotype was seen more than once but under ten times. The germline gene is not matched at one end of the junction; a read error may be the cause. This sequence joins TRBV20-1 and TRBJ2-7; TRBD2 agrees at 7 bases. Germline lookup yields CDR1 DFQATT and CDR2 SNEGSKA (reference sequence). The CDR3 sequence is 14 residues long. CDR3 bases: TGCAGTGCTAGAGATGGACTAGACTCCTACGGGCAGTACTTC. It codes for CSARDGLDSYGQYF.

The rearrangement joins TRBV20-1 to TRBJ2-7; TRBD1 aligns across 7 bases. The V and J ends lost 3 bases and 3 bases, in that order; junction bases with no gene match: 11. The CDR3 runs 15 residues. The germline V gene has CDR1 DFQATT and CDR2 SNEGSKA (reference sequence). The CDR3 is CSASGLAGGVYEQYF. The CDR3 DNA reads as TGCAGTGCTAGCGGTCTGGCAGGGGGTGTCTACGAGCAGTACTTC.

This clonotype was observed once. The genes are TRBV6-5 and TRBJ1-2; D is perhaps TRBD1 (5 bases). Germline-derived CDR1 and CDR2 are MNHEY and SVGAGI. The CDR3 is made up of 14 amino acids. Trimming removed 5 bases from V and 7 bases from J, with 17 bases in between. CDR3 protein: CASSETQFGGGYTF. The CDR3 bases are TGTGCCAGCAGTGAAACGCAGTTCGGGGGTGGCTACACCTTC.

There are many counts of this clonotype. The CDR3 coding sequence is TGTGCCAGCACCTGGATAGGAGAAGCTTTCTTT. It translates to CASTWIGEAFF. V gene TRBV12-3 or TRBV12-4 combines with J gene TRBJ1-1, with D hard to call. The CDR3 is 11 amino acids. Between the trimmed V and J ends, which lost 7 bases and 8 bases, there was a span of 11 bases.

The chain recombines TRBV20-1 with TRBJ2-7, with TRBD2 identical over 7 bases. CDR3 size: 15 residues. V lost 5 bases and J lost 0; bases outside the gene matches: 10. Germline CDR1 DFQATT, CDR2 SNEGSKA (reference sequence). CDR3 nucleotides: TGCAGTGCTCGTGAACTCCGCGGGAGCTCCTACGAGCAGTACTTC. It yields the protein CSARELRGSSYEQYF.

As to this clonotype: Given a much more abundant clone one base away, this may be a read error. The chain has TRBV7-9 and TRBJ1-4; D gene uncertain. CDR1 SEHNR and CDR2 FQNEAQ come from the germline V gene (reference sequence). The CDR3 length is 15 residues. In nucleotides, the CDR3 is TGTGCCAGCAACTTATTGGGTACGGGGTATGAAAAACTGTTTTTT. Translated: CASNLLGTGYEKLFF.

This clonotype was observed at least ten times. The chain joins TRBV10-3 to TRBJ2-5; TRBD1 matches 7 bases. Germline V lookup: CDR1 ENHRY, CDR2 SYGVKD. V trimming: 0 bases; J trimming: 5 bases; junction bases outside the gene matches: 6. The CDR3 length is 15 residues. The CDR3 coding sequence is TGTGCCATCAGTGAGTCGGTGACAGGGCCGGAGACCCAGTACTTC. Translation gives CAISESVTGPETQYF.

The chain is built from TRBV19 and TRBJ2-7, with 9 nucleotides matching TRBD1. Germline V lookup: CDR1 LNHDA, CDR2 SQIVND (reference sequence). V lost 5 bases and J lost 3; bases outside the gene matches: 8. The CDR3 runs 15 residues. CDR3 sequence: CASSPGTGPNYEQYF. The CDR3 coding sequence is TGTGCCAGTAGTCCCGGGACAGGGCCCAACTACGAGCAGTACTTC.

Notes on this clonotype: A much more abundant neighbour one base away suggests this may be a read error. V is TRBV29-1 and J is TRBJ2-2; 7 bases are shared with TRBD1. The CDR3 has 12 amino acids. With V trimmed by 5 bases and J by 3 bases, 0 bases remained unmatched. The germline V gene has CDR1 SQVTM and CDR2 ANQGSEA. The CDR3 sequence is CSVQGDTGELFF. The CDR3 DNA reads TGCAGCGTTCAGGGGGACACCGGGGAGCTGTTTTTT.

This clonotype was counted many times. The chain carries TRBV11-2 and TRBJ1-1; perhaps TRBD1 as D (5 bases). Between the trimmed V and J ends, which lost 1 base and 5 bases, there was a span of 14 bases. The germline V gene has CDR1 SGHAT and CDR2 FQNNGV. The CDR3 contains 15 residues. This CDR3 is CASSLGGKRRTEAFF. CDR3 in DNA: TGTGCCAGCAGCTTAGGGGGGAAAAGGAGAACTGAAGCTTTCTTT. The variable domain in full, completed from reference TRBV11-2 and TRBJ1-1, reads EAGVAQSPRYKIIEKRQSVAFWCNPISGHATLYWYQQILGQGPKLLIQFQNNGVVDDSQLPKDRFSAERLKGVDSTLKIQPAKLEDSAVYLCASSLGGKRRTEAFFGQGTRLTVV.

This clonotype has a count of ten or more. The chain has TRBV20-1 and TRBJ2-6, with D possibly called TRBD1 or TRBD2 (5 bases each). Trimming stripped 5 bases from V and 4 bases from J, with 9 bases between. The CDR3 is made up of 13 amino acids. Germline-derived CDR1 and CDR2 are DFQATT and SNEGSKA (reference sequence). CDR3: CSALRDGANVLTF. The CDR3 bases are TGCAGTGCTCTCAGGGACGGGGCCAACGTCCTGACTTTC.